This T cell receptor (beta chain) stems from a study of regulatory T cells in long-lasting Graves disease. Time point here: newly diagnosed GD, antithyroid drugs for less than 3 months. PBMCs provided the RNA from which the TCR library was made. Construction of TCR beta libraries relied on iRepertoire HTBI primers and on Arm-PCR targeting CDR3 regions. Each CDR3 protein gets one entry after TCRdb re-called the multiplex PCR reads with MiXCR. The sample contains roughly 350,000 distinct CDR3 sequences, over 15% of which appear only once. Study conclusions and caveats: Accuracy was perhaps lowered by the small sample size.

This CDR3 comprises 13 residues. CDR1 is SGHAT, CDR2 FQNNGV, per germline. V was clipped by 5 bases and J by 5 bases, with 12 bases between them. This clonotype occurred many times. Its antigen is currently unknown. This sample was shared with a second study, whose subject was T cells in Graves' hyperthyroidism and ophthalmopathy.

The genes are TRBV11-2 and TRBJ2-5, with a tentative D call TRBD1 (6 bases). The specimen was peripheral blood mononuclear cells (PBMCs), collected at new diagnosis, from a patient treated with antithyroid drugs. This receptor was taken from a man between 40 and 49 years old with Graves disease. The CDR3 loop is CASSTTGWETQYF. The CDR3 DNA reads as TGTGCCAGCAGCACCACAGGGTGGGAGACCCAGTACTTC. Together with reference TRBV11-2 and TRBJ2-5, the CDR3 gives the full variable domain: EAGVAQSPRYKIIEKRQSVAFWCNPISGHATLYWYQQILGQGPKLLIQFQNNGVVDDSQLPKDRFSAERLKGVDSTLKIQPAKLEDSAVYLCASSTTGWETQYFGPGTRLLVL.